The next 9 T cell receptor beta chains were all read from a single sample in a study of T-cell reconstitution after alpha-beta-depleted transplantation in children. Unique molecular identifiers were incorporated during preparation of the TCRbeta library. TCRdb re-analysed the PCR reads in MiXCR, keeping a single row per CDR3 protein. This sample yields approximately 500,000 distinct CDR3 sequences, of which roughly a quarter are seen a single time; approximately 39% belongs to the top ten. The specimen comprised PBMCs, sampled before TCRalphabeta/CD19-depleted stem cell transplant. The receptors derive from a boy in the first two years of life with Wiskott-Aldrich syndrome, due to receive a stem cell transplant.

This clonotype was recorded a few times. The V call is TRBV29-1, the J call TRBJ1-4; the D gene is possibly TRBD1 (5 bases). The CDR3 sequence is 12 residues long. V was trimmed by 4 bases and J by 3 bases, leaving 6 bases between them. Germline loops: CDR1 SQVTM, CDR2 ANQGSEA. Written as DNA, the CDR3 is TGCAGCGTTGTACAGGCTAATGAAAAACTGTTTTTT. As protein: CSVVQANEKLFF.

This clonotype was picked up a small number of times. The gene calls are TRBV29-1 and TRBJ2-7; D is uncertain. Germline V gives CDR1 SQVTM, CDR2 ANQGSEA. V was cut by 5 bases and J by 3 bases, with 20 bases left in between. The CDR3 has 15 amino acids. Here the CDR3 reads CSVTRIDRNGYEQYF. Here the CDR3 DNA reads TGCAGCGTTACAAGAATCGATAGGAACGGCTACGAGCAGTACTTC.

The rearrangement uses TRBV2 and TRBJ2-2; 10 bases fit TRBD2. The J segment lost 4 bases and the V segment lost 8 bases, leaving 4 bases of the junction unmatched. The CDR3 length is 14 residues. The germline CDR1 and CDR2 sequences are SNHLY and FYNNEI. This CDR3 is CASGTSETTGELFF. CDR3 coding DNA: TGTGCCAGCGGGACTAGCGAAACCACCGGGGAGCTGTTTTTT.

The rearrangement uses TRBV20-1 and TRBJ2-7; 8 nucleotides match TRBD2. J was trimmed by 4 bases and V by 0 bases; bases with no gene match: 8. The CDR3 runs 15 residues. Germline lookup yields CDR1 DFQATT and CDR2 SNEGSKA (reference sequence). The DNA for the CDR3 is TGCAGTGCTAGAGATCCAGCGGGAGAGGGATACGAGCAGTACTTC. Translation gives CSARDPAGEGYEQYF.

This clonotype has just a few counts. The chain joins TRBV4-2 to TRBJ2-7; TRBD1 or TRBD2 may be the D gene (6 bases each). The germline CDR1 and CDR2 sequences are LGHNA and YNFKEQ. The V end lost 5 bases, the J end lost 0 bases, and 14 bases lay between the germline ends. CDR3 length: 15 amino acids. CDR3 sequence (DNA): TGTGCCAGCAGCAAGGGGGGTGCGGACTCCTACGAGCAGTACTTC. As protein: CASSKGGADSYEQYF.

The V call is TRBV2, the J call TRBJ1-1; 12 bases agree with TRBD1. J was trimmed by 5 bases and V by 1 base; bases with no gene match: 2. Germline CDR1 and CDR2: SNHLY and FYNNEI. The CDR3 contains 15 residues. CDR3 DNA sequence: TGTGCCAGCAGTGAAGAGGGACAGGGGGCAACTGAAGCTTTCTTT. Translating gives CASSEEGQGATEAFF.

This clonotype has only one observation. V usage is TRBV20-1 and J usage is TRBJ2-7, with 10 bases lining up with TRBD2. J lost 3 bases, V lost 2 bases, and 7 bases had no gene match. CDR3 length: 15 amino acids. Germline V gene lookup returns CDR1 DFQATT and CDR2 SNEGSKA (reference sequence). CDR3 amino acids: CSARKRLAGVYEQYF. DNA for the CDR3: TGCAGTGCTAGAAAGCGTCTAGCGGGAGTCTACGAGCAGTACTTC.

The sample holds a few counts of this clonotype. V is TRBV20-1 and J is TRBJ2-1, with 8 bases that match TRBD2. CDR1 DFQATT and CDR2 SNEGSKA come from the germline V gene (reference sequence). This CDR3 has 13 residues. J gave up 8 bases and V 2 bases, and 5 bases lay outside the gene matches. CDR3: CSARPGGPHEQFF. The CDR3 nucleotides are TGCAGTGCTAGACCGGGAGGGCCACATGAGCAGTTCTTC.

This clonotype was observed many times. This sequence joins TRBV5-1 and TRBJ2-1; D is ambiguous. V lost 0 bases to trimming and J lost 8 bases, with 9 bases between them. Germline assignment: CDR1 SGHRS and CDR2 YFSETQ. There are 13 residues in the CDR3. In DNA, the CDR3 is TGCGCCAGCAGCTTGGTTAGCCTCCATGAGCAGTTCTTC. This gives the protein CASSLVSLHEQFF.